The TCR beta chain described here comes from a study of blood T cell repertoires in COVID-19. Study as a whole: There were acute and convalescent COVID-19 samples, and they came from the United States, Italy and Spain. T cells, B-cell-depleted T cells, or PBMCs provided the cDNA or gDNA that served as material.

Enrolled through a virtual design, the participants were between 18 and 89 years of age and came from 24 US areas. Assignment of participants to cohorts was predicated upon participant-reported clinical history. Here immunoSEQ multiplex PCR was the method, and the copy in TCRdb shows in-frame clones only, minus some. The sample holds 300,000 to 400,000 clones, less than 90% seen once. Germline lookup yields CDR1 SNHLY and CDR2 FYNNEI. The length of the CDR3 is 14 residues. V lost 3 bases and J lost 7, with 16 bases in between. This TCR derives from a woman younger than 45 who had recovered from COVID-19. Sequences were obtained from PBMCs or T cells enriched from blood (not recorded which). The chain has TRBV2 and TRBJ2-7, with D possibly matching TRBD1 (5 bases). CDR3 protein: CASSETALPREQYF. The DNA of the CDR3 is TGTGCCAGCAGTGAGACAGCCCTTCCTAGGGAGCAGTACTTC.